These T cell receptor beta chains were read from a single sample in a study of blood T cell repertoires in COVID-19. Generated by immunoSEQ multiplex PCR, the TCRdb table keeps only in-frame clones and is missing some. Of around 200,000 clones in the sample, about 86% were seen once. Sequenced material: peripheral blood. These receptors all come from a man aged 18 to 35 with active or convalescent COVID-19. Each CDR3 is given with its conserved first and last residue. Fields, in order: J gene, V gene, CDR3 protein.

TRBJ2-3	TRBV6-4	CASSDSAGSLDTQYF
TRBJ1-2	TRBV15	CATSSRGNYGYTF
TRBJ2-3	TRBV6-5	CASSFDRLNTDTQYF
TRBJ1-1	TRBV7-9	CASSFRGADTEAFF
TRBJ1-3	TRBV3-1/TRBV3-2	CASSQDWGVGNTIYF
TRBJ2-5	TRBV11-3	CASSPKARAVPIQETQYF
TRBJ1-5	TRBV7-9	CASSAGFQDQPQHF
TRBJ2-7	TRBV5-4	CASSFPGTSGFYEQYF
TRBJ1-4	TRBV28	CASRTVANEKLFF
TRBJ2-3	TRBV6-2/TRBV6-3	CASSPEASDTQYF
TRBJ1-3	TRBV2	CARERQGAENTIYF
TRBJ2-7	TRBV5-1	CASSFLAGSSYEQYF
TRBJ1-2	TRBV6-5	CASSGDTFNYGYTF
TRBJ1-4	TRBV2	CANEGVEEKLFF
TRBJ1-4	TRBV29-1	CSVEFLEKLFF
TRBJ2-1	TRBV6-5	CASSRGLEGYNEQFF
TRBJ1-4	TRBV28	CASSLRFASLNEKLFF
TRBJ1-4	TRBV5-1	CASSQDGTARDGANEKLFF
TRBJ2-3	TRBV4-1	CASSQVRDTQYF
TRBJ2-1	TRBV27	CASSLLPRGNEQFF
TRBJ2-3	TRBV7-2	CASSLAPGLITDTQYF
TRBJ1-2	TRBV11-3	CASSRQEYGYTF
TRBJ1-2	TRBV28	CASSLSSGGETDGYTF
TRBJ2-3	TRBV9	CASSATSGGGDTQYF
TRBJ1-2	TRBV9	CASSVAHDGAYGYTF
TRBJ2-7	TRBV6-5	CASWGRTGGGYEQYF
TRBJ2-7	TRBV6-6	CASSPGGSGKYEQYF
TRBJ1-1	TRBV9	CASSGQGSNTEAFF
TRBJ2-3	TRBV19	CASSPRFSGGPTDTQYF
TRBJ1-6	TRBV2	CASSGTGGLNSPLHF
TRBJ1-5	TRBV18	CASSATGGENQPQHF
TRBJ1-4	TRBV9	CASSPGGEGEKLFF
TRBJ2-7	TRBV19	CASSPQLTGVTYEQYF
TRBJ1-6	TRBV25-1	CASTAGRMYNSPLHF
TRBJ1-2	TRBV29-1	CSVGTGGDRYYGYTF
TRBJ1-5	TRBV24-1	CATSRGPSNQPQHF
TRBJ2-3	TRBV9	CASSVIRADTQYF
TRBJ2-7	TRBV2	CASSVEGEQYF
TRBJ1-6	TRBV6-4	CASSNSGQGAYSPLHF
TRBJ2-1	TRBV30	CAWCSGHNEQFF
TRBJ1-1	TRBV4-3	CASSQRSRDRGLNTEAFF
TRBJ2-5	TRBV4-1	CASSRGGLEETQYF
TRBJ2-1	TRBV7-6	CASSLLPTGQGEAGDLYNEQFF
TRBJ1-5	TRBV5-1	CASTVDGGPNQPQHF
TRBJ2-5	TRBV6-1	CASSEALEQVQETQYF
TRBJ1-3	TRBV7-8	CASSLWANGGNTIYF
TRBJ1-5	TRBV6-5	CASSPDRSGNQPQHF
TRBJ1-1	TRBV25-1	CASSEFQGVGEAFF
TRBJ1-5	TRBV6-5	CASKGQGEGPQHF
TRBJ1-6	TRBV7-2	CASSVGSHNSPLHF
TRBJ1-1	TRBV11-2	CASSLRPVTGGTEAFF
TRBJ1-1	TRBV14	CASSQSQGIVNTEAFF
TRBJ1-6	TRBV5-1	CASSWTGEDSPLHF
TRBJ1-2	TRBV18	CASSPPVRSKGYTF
TRBJ1-1	TRBV27	CASSPQGRTEAFF
TRBJ2-1	TRBV6-2/TRBV6-3	CASSPLAGAYNEQFF
TRBJ2-7	TRBV3-1/TRBV3-2	CASSPDQGSSYEQYF
TRBJ2-5	TRBV28	CASSFLRTGELQETQYF
TRBJ2-7	TRBV23-1	CASTRDRGYEQYF
TRBJ2-5	TRBV5-1	CASSLVAAQETQYF